A single sample is the source of the 30 T cell receptor beta chains below, sequenced in a study of control samples from healthy donors and cancer patients. TCRdb's copy holds only in-frame clones and misses some; the assay was immunoSEQ multiplex PCR. Found here are around 110,000 clones, around 87% of them singletons; the top ten hold 1% to 1.4%. The sample consisted of PBMCs. The receptors stem from a woman aged 50 to 60 with colorectal cancer.

This chain links TRBV7-9 with TRBJ1-4; D might be TRBD1 (5 bases). V lost 5 bases and J lost 10, with 17 bases in between. Germline lookup yields CDR1 SEHNR and CDR2 FQNEAQ (reference sequence). This CDR3 region has 14 residues. The CDR3 protein is CASSSPSGLGKLFF. Written as DNA, the CDR3 is TGTGCCAGCAGCAGCCCCTCGGGGCTAGGAAAACTGTTTTTT.

This clone was seen only a few times. The chain uses TRBV2 and TRBJ2-3; 16 bases match TRBD2. V was clipped by 6 bases and J by 1 base; unmatched bases: 4. This CDR3 contains 17 residues. CDR1 SNHLY and CDR2 FYNNEI come from the germline V gene. CDR3 DNA sequence: TGTGCCAGCAGGCCGGGGACTAGCGGGGGGGGCACAGATACGCAGTATTTT. This gives the protein CASRPGTSGGGTDTQYF.

The V call is TRBV6-5, the J call TRBJ1-6, with TRBD1 identical over 9 bases. Trimming removed 9 bases from V and 7 bases from J; junction bases left unmatched: 4. The CDR3 runs 13 residues. Germline assignment: CDR1 MNHEY and CDR2 SVGAGI. CDR3 coding DNA: TGTGCCAGGTCCGGGACAGGGAATTCACCCCTCCACTTT. Translation gives CARSGTGNSPLHF.

This clone was seen more than once but under ten times. V usage is TRBV10-1 and J usage is TRBJ1-4; 9 positions agree with TRBD1. In germline, CDR1 is WNHNN, CDR2 SYGVQD (reference sequence). The V gene end was trimmed by 6 bases and the J gene end by 5 bases; junction bases not matched to a gene: 7. The CDR3 covers 15 residues. The CDR3 loop reads CASSPGQGRNEKLFF. The CDR3, as DNA: TGCGCCAGCAGCCCGGGACAGGGAAGAAATGAAAAACTGTTTTTT.

This clone turned up a few times. The chain employs TRBV15 and TRBJ2-1; TRBD1 aligns across 8 bases. The CDR3 extends over 14 amino acids. The V gene's germline CDR1 is LNHNV and CDR2 YYDKDF (reference sequence). V lost 1 base and J lost 9; bases outside the gene matches: 5. The CDR3 DNA sequence: TGTGCCACCAGCAGAGGACAGGGGTCGGGTGAGCAGTTCTTC. It is translated as CATSRGQGSGEQFF. Supplemented by reference TRBV15 and TRBJ2-1, the full variable domain reads DAMVIQNPRYQVTQFGKPVTLSCSQTLNHNVMYWYQQKSSQAPKLLFHYYDKDFNNEADTPDNFQSRRPNTSFCFLDIRSPGLGDTAMYLCATSRGQGSGEQFFGPGTRLTVL.

This CDR3 is CASSLREGSNTEAFF. The DNA of the CDR3 is TGTGCCAGCAGCCTGAGGGAGGGGTCGAACACTGAAGCTTTCTTT. The chain employs TRBV9 and TRBJ1-1; TRBD1 might be the D (5 bases). CDR3 length: 15 residues. Trimming took off 4 bases at V and 1 base at J, with 14 bases between the two ends. CDR1 is SGDLS and CDR2 is YYNGEE in the germline V gene. Filled out from reference TRBV9 and TRBJ1-1, the complete variable domain reads DSGVTQTPKHLITATGQRVTLRCSPRSGDLSVYWYQQSLDQGLQFLIQYYNGEERAKGNILERFSAQQFPDLHSELNLSSLELGDSALYFCASSLREGSNTEAFFGQGTRLTVV.

V is TRBV27 and J is TRBJ2-2; a weak D match, TRBD2 (6 bases). Between the trimmed V and J ends, which lost 2 bases and 4 bases, there was a span of 8 bases. The length of the CDR3 is 14 residues. The germline V gene has CDR1 MNHEY and CDR2 SMNVEV (reference sequence). The DNA for the CDR3 is TGTGCCAGCAGTTTACAGGGAGGCACCGGGGAGCTGTTTTTT. This encodes CASSLQGGTGELFF.

J is TRBJ2-2 and V is TRBV4-2, with 8 bases lining up with TRBD2. CDR1 is LGHNA and CDR2 is YNFKEQ in the germline V gene. The junction had 6 bases not matched to a gene; V was cut back by 1 base and J by 2 bases. This CDR3 contains 17 residues. CDR3 residues: CASSQVGLAVNTGELFF. The CDR3 DNA sequence: TGTGCCAGCAGCCAAGTTGGACTAGCTGTAAACACCGGGGAGCTGTTTTTT.

This chain joins TRBV6-5 and TRBJ1-2, with 9 bases identical to TRBD1. Germline CDR1 is MNHEY and CDR2 is SVGAGI. This CDR3 region has 13 residues. With V trimmed by 7 bases and J by 4 bases, 4 bases remained unmatched. The CDR3 loop reads CASMLTGGYGYTF. The CDR3, as DNA: TGTGCCAGCATGTTGACAGGGGGCTATGGCTACACCTTC.

This clone has just a few counts. For the CDR3, the DNA is TGTGCCTGGAGTGGATGGGGGGGCCTCGATGAGCAGTTCTTC. It codes for CAWSGWGGLDEQFF. The chain employs TRBV30 and TRBJ2-1; D is perhaps TRBD2 (7 bases). V was trimmed by 1 base and J by 8 bases, leaving 15 bases between them. This CDR3 contains 14 residues. Germline values: CDR1 GTSNPN, CDR2 SVGIG (reference sequence).

This rearrangement joins TRBV12-5 to TRBJ2-2; 7 positions agree with TRBD2. From germline, CDR1 is LGHNT and CDR2 FRNRAP. CDR3 length: 16 amino acids. With 0 bases clipped from V and 5 bases from J, the junction kept 6 bases outside the gene matches. CDR3 protein: CASGLVGREETGELFF. The CDR3 region has the DNA TGTGCTAGTGGTTTGGTAGGTCGGGAGGAAACCGGGGAGCTGTTTTTT.

The rearrangement links TRBV25-1 to TRBJ2-7, with D possibly TRBD1 on 5 matching bases. The CDR3 consists of 14 residues. Looked up from germline, CDR1 is MGHDK and CDR2 is SYGVNS. The V end was cut by 1 base, the J end by 3 bases, with 10 bases between. This chain's CDR3 is CASSELGRVYEQYF. The CDR3 DNA follows: TGTGCCAGCAGTGAATTGGGCAGGGTCTACGAGCAGTACTTC.

The chain carries TRBV10-3 and TRBJ1-2, with 7 nucleotides matching TRBD1. Germline-derived CDR1 and CDR2 are ENHRY and SYGVKD. V shed 4 bases and J 8 bases; nucleotides not matched to a gene: 16. This CDR3 is 16 amino acids long. CDR3 amino acids: CAISAGKGAELGGYTF. CDR3 nucleotides: TGTGCCATCAGTGCGGGAAAGGGGGCTGAGTTAGGAGGCTACACCTTC.

The chain links TRBV6-1 to TRBJ1-1, with D possibly matching TRBD1 (5 bases). Germline CDR1 and CDR2: MNHNS and SASEGT. Trimming removed 6 bases from V and 4 bases from J, with 15 bases in between. This CDR3 spans 14 amino acids. The CDR3 spells CASRSHDSATEAFF. In DNA form, the CDR3 reads TGTGCCAGCAGGTCACATGACAGTGCCACTGAAGCTTTCTTT.

The gene calls are TRBV5-6 and TRBJ2-5; D unclear. V dropped 5 bases and J dropped 5 bases, with 16 bases sitting between them. This CDR3 is 14 amino acids long. Germline V gene data show CDR1 as SGHDT and CDR2 as YYEEEE. The CDR3 DNA follows: TGTGCCAGCAGTGGTGTCGCTGGGATGGAGACCCAGTACTTC. Its protein product is CASSGVAGMETQYF.

The V call is TRBV5-1, the J call TRBJ2-7; TRBD2 agrees at 7 bases. The CDR3 has 15 amino acids. Unmatched junction bases numbered 6, after V lost 0 bases and J lost 3 bases. Germline V gene data show CDR1 as SGHRS and CDR2 as YFSETQ. CDR3 sequence reads: CASSLAAGASYEQYF. CDR3 sequence (DNA): TGCGCCAGCAGCTTGGCTGCGGGAGCGAGCTACGAGCAGTACTTC.

The chain uses TRBV18 and TRBJ2-7, with TRBD1 matching over 7 bases. V trimming: 4 bases; J trimming: 2 bases; junction bases outside the gene matches: 11. The CDR3 is 16 amino acids. Germline V lookup: CDR1 KGHSH, CDR2 LQKENI. The CDR3 protein is CASSRSPGQTAYEQYF. In DNA form, the CDR3 reads TGTGCCAGCTCACGATCACCGGGACAGACAGCCTACGAGCAGTACTTC.

V gene TRBV9 combines with J gene TRBJ1-2; D uncertain. This CDR3 is 14 amino acids long. Germline lookup yields CDR1 SGDLS and CDR2 YYNGEE. V shed 0 bases and J shed 8 bases, with 14 bases lying between them. The CDR3 loop reads CASSVEPTLRGYTF. The DNA for the CDR3 is TGTGCCAGCAGCGTAGAACCAACCCTGAGGGGCTACACCTTC.

The chain uses TRBV19 and TRBJ1-5; D is perhaps TRBD1 (6 bases). CDR3 size: 13 residues. Trimming cost V 5 bases and J 8 bases, with 13 bases left between them. CDR1 and CDR2 (germline): LNHDA, SQIVND (reference sequence). Here the CDR3 reads CASSGTLLEPQHF. CDR3 DNA sequence: TGTGCCAGTAGTGGGACATTATTGGAGCCCCAGCATTTT.

This chain joins TRBV9 and TRBJ2-5; 11 bases match TRBD2. The CDR3 is 16 amino acids. The germline gives CDR1 SGDLS, CDR2 YYNGEE. Losses at the gene ends were 4 bases for V and 1 base for J; bases not matched to a gene: 6. CDR3 loop: CASSLGTSGFQETQYF. CDR3 DNA: TGTGCCAGCAGCCTAGGGACTAGCGGATTCCAAGAGACCCAGTACTTC.

The V gene is TRBV7-6, the J gene TRBJ2-1; D unresolved. The germline CDR1 and CDR2 sequences are SGHVS and FNYEAQ. V gave up 1 base and J gave up 0 bases, with 13 bases separating them. This CDR3 is 17 amino acids long. The CDR3 DNA sequence: TGTGCCAGCAGCTTAGGAATCCGCCGAAGCTCCTACAATGAGCAGTTCTTC. Residues: CASSLGIRRSSYNEQFF.

The chain is built from TRBV14 and TRBJ1-1; D is undetermined. Trimming left V 0 bases short and J 1 base short, with 3 bases between. Germline values: CDR1 SGHDN, CDR2 FVKESK. The CDR3 is made up of 13 amino acids. The CDR3 DNA is TGTGCCAGCAGCCAAGAGAGGAACACTGAAGCTTTCTTT. It is translated as CASSQERNTEAFF.

The J gene is TRBJ1-5, the V gene TRBV2; possible D gene TRBD1, 5 bases. V lost 1 base, J lost 7 bases, and 17 bases lay in between. In germline, CDR1 is SNHLY, CDR2 FYNNEI. The CDR3 has 16 amino acids. CDR3 sequence: CASSEEAGPGTQPQHF. The CDR3 region has the DNA TGTGCCAGCAGTGAAGAGGCAGGGCCGGGCACCCAGCCCCAGCATTTT.

The rearrangement uses TRBV9 and TRBJ2-3; tentatively, D is TRBD2 (6 bases). CDR3 length: 16 amino acids. Trimming left V 0 bases short and J 4 bases short, with 15 bases between. CDR1 and CDR2 (germline): SGDLS, YYNGEE. CDR3 DNA: TGTGCCAGCAGCGTAGATGGGGGGAGTCGTGCAGATACGCAGTATTTT. Translated, it gives CASSVDGGSRADTQYF.

The CDR3: CAWKGQNYGYTF. The CDR3 DNA follows: TGTGCCTGGAAAGGGCAGAACTATGGCTACACCTTC. The V call is TRBV30, the J call TRBJ1-2, with D hard to call. The CDR3 extends over 12 amino acids. Germline assignment: CDR1 GTSNPN and CDR2 SVGIG (reference sequence). V was pared by 4 bases and J by 2 bases, with 8 bases between.

Comment on this clone: One end of the junction fails to match germline, which may point to a read error. The chain combines TRBV11-2 with TRBJ2-2, with unresolved D. Germline-derived CDR1 and CDR2 are SGHAT and FQNNGV. The CDR3 is 11 amino acids. The CDR3 nucleotides read TGTGCCACCAGCTACACCGGGGAGCTGTTTTTT. Residues: CATSYTGELFF.

The V and J genes are TRBV5-4 and TRBJ1-2, with TRBD1 matching over 8 bases. This CDR3 spans 14 amino acids. Germline V gives CDR1 SGHNT, CDR2 YYREEE (reference sequence). The junction had 9 bases not matched to a gene; V was cut back by 4 bases and J by 7 bases. This CDR3 reads CASSLGQGTSGYTF. The DNA for the CDR3 is TGTGCCAGCAGCCTCGGACAGGGAACAAGTGGCTACACCTTC.

This chain links TRBV9 with TRBJ2-3; 8 bases map to TRBD2. The CDR3 extends over 14 amino acids. The junction had 3 bases not matched to a gene; V was cut back by 0 bases and J by 6 bases. Germline V CDR1 and CDR2: SGDLS, YYNGEE. CDR3 sequence: CASSVAGGRDTQYF. CDR3 nucleotide sequence: TGTGCCAGCAGCGTAGCGGGAGGGCGGGATACGCAGTATTTT.

The rearrangement joins TRBV9 to TRBJ1-4; possible D gene TRBD1, 5 bases. This CDR3 spans 14 amino acids. In germline, CDR1 is SGDLS, CDR2 YYNGEE. V lost 3 bases and J lost 7, with 13 bases in between. Written as DNA, the CDR3 is TGTGCCAGCAGCGCACGAGCGGGGCCTGAAAAACTGTTTTTT. It specifies CASSARAGPEKLFF. The entire variable domain, with the rest obtained from reference TRBV9 and TRBJ1-4, is as follows: DSGVTQTPKHLITATGQRVTLRCSPRSGDLSVYWYQQSLDQGLQFLIQYYNGEERAKGNILERFSAQQFPDLHSELNLSSLELGDSALYFCASSARAGPEKLFFGSGTQLSVL.

This clone was detected a few times. The chain joins TRBV5-4 to TRBJ1-2, with 7 bases fitting TRBD1. J lost 8 bases, V lost 5 bases, and 9 bases had no gene match. Per the germline V gene, CDR1 is SGHNT and CDR2 is YYREEE (reference sequence). CDR3 length: 13 amino acids. CDR3 in DNA: TGTGCCAGCAGTAACCAGGGGGGGCCGGGCTACACCTTC. It is translated as CASSNQGGPGYTF.